The 6 T cell receptor beta chains given below trace back to one sample, sequenced in a study of metastatic and nonmetastatic thyroid tumors. MiXCR reprocessed the PCR reads for TCRdb. Here the sample spans 45,000 to 60,000 clones, around a sixth being singletons. All patients were treatment-naive before thyroid surgery. The sample taken for sequencing was blood. These receptors were collected from a female donor with papillary thyroid cancer or a benign thyroid nodule (not recorded which). Some clones in this sample may be carry-over from other donors' samples.

CDR3 sequence: CASSLPITWCRRNEQFF. The CDR3, as DNA: TGTGCCAGCAGTTTACCTATTACATGGTGCCGGAGGAATGAGCAGTTCTTC. The rearrangement links TRBV6-5 to TRBJ2-1; a possible D gene is TRBD2 (5 bases). There are 17 residues in the CDR3. Germline loops: CDR1 MNHEY, CDR2 SVGAGI. Trimming stripped 4 bases from V and 7 bases from J, with 23 bases between.

This clone showed up many times. V and J are TRBV7-9 and TRBJ1-6, with 7 bases aligning to TRBD1. Germline assignment: CDR1 SEHNR and CDR2 FQNEAQ (reference sequence). The junction had 6 bases not matched to a gene; V was cut back by 5 bases and J by 5 bases. The CDR3 sequence is 15 residues long. Here the CDR3 reads CASSTRQGNNSPLHF. The DNA for the CDR3 is TGTGCCAGCAGCACCCGACAGGGAAATAATTCACCCCTCCACTTT.

As regards this clone: An end of the junction does not agree with germline; a read error may underlie this. V gene TRBV12-3 or TRBV12-4 combines with J gene TRBJ2-2, with D uncertain. The length of the CDR3 is 14 residues. CDR3 residues: CASMPDWNTVELFF. CDR3 in DNA: TGTGCCAGCATGCCTGACTGGAACACCGTGGAGCTGTTTTTT.

Many counts were recorded for this clone. A much larger clonotype is one base distant, so this may be a read error. CDR3 residues: CASSEGLAGGYEQFF. CDR3 DNA: TGTGCCAGCAGTGAAGGCCTAGCGGGAGGGTATGAGCAGTTCTTC. This chain joins TRBV2 and TRBJ2-1; TRBD2 matches 12 bases. The germline CDR1 and CDR2 sequences are SNHLY and FYNNEI. V trimming: 1 base; J trimming: 8 bases; junction bases outside the gene matches: 3. CDR3 length: 15 amino acids.

Only a few counts were recorded for this clone. A junction end diverges from the germline sequence, so it may reflect a read error. The chain couples TRBV7-9 to TRBJ1-1, with D hard to call. The CDR3 totals 13 residues. The germline CDR1 and CDR2 sequences are SEHNR and FQNEAQ (reference sequence). The CDR3 here is CASSSTANTEACF. CDR3 nucleotide sequence: TGTGCCAGCAGCTCTACAGCCAATACTGAAGCTTGCTTT.

This clone was seen ten or more times. The CDR3 bases are TGTGCCACCAGCAGGGACAGTCTTTCCTACAATGAGCAGTTCTTC. Amino acids: CATSRDSLSYNEQFF. The J gene is TRBJ2-1, the V gene TRBV15; possibly TRBD1 for D (6 bases). V was pared by 3 bases and J by 1 base, with 10 bases between. CDR1 and CDR2 (germline): LNHNV, YYDKDF (reference sequence). CDR3 size: 15 residues.